The 31 T cell receptor beta chains listed next were all sequenced from one sample in a study of tumor-infiltrating lymphocytes in primary liver carcinoma. Using a constant-region primer together with ProtoScript II reverse transcriptase, TCR beta cDNA was made from roughly 520 ng of total RNA. Slightly modified ARM-PCR, run as three nested multiplex PCR rounds, produced the TCR beta libraries. Two initial PCR rounds of around 9 cycles each paired TRBV1-TRBV30 forward primers with a C-beta reverse primer. MiXCR, run by TCRdb on the multiplex PCR reads, gives a single entry per CDR3 protein. Of 90,000 to 150,000 distinct CDR3 sequences in the sample, 65% to 75% are singletons; the top ten hold 7.5% to 10%. Starting material for RNA and DNA co-extraction consisted of roughly 17-31 mg of unsorted bulk tissue. Sequenced material: tumor-adjacent normal liver tissue. The receptors stem from a woman aged 60-75 years with primary liver carcinoma and hepatitis B virus infection.

A note on this clonotype: A junction boundary mismatches the germline segment, possibly from a read error. This chain links TRBV7-3 with TRBJ1-1; 8 nucleotides agree with TRBD1. The CDR3 is 13 residues long. Germline CDR1 reads SGHTA; CDR2 reads FQGTGA. The CDR3 DNA follows: TGTGTCAGCAGTAAGACAGGGGACGGTGAAGCTTTCTTT. Translation: CVSSKTGDGEAFF.

In its sample, this clonotype was seen many times. The V and J genes are TRBV21-1 and TRBJ2-1; TRBD2 is the table's D call and was not checked against the DNA. TRBV21-1 is reported as a pseudogene. This CDR3 contains 18 residues. The CDR3 loop is CASSKVELAGWVFNEQFF. DNA for the CDR3: TGTGCCAGCAGCAAAGTGGAACTAGCGGGATGGGTGTTCAATGAGCAGTTCTTC.

Details on this clonotype: This is likely a read error, given that the CDR3 carries no conserved phenylalanine or tryptophan at its end. The V and J genes are TRBV6-5 and TRBJ1-5; 10 bases match TRBD1. Per the germline V gene, CDR1 is MNHEY and CDR2 is SVGAGI. Germline trimming cut 5 bases from V and 7 bases from J; bases unmatched to any gene: 17. The CDR3 spans 18 residues. CDR3 in DNA: TGTGCCAGCAGTCCCAGACCCATAAGACAGGGGGCTGGGCAGCCCCAGCATTAT. It encodes CASSPRPIRQGAGQPQHY.

In this sample, this clonotype is medium-sized. This sequence joins TRBV11-2 and TRBJ2-1, with TRBD2 as a possible D gene (6 bases). The V gene's germline CDR1 is SGHAT and CDR2 FQNNGV. V was shortened by 7 bases and J by 8 bases, with 24 bases between the two germline ends. The CDR3 spans 16 residues. The CDR3 DNA reads as TGTGCCAGCACACTAACTTCGGGCGGGATCTTCGATGAGCAGTTCTTC. As protein: CASTLTSGGIFDEQFF.

Note on this clonotype: A junction boundary mismatches the germline segment, possibly from a read error. DNA for the CDR3: TGTGCGAGCAACTTGACCCAGATCGGGGAGCAGTTCTTC. Residues: CASNLTQIGEQFF. V gene TRBV13 combines with J gene TRBJ2-1; D is unclear. Germline CDR1 reads PRHDT; CDR2 reads FYEKMQ (reference sequence). The CDR3 has 13 amino acids.

Points on this clonotype: Because it lacks the conserved phenylalanine or tryptophan at the end, this CDR3 is likely a read error. The V gene is TRBV11-2, the J gene TRBJ2-1; unclear D gene. Trimming stripped 11 bases from V and 13 bases from J, with 18 bases between. Germline V gene lookup returns CDR1 SGHAT and CDR2 FQNNGV. The CDR3 is made up of 11 amino acids. The CDR3 nucleotides are TGTGCCGGTAGTCAACTTGGGGTTCAGTTCCTC. Its protein is CAGSQLGVQFL.

The V call is TRBV11-2, the J call TRBJ2-3; D is unclear. The CDR3 is 13 amino acids. The V gene lost 5 bases and the J gene lost 8 bases, with 14 bases spanning the gap. Per the germline V gene, CDR1 is SGHAT and CDR2 is FQNNGV. CDR3 in amino acids: CASSLYSKGTQYF. In DNA form, the CDR3 reads TGTGCCAGCAGCCTATACTCTAAGGGTACGCAGTATTTT.

Notes on this clonotype: This sequence may be a read error, since a much larger clone differs from it by one base. The rearrangement links TRBV7-9 to TRBJ2-5, with 13 bases fitting TRBD2. Germline CDR1 and CDR2: SEHNR and FQNEAQ (reference sequence). The CDR3 consists of 16 residues. This chain's CDR3 is CDSSPPGLAGQETQYF. The CDR3 DNA follows: TGTGACAGCAGCCCACCGGGACTAGCGGGGCAAGAGACCCAGTACTTC.

This clonotype was seen a few times. The chain combines TRBV19 with TRBJ2-1; no clear D. Trimming took off 6 bases at V and 4 bases at J, with 19 bases between the two ends. CDR1 and CDR2 (germline): LNHDA, SQIVND (reference sequence). The CDR3 runs to 16 residues. CDR3 DNA sequence: TGTGCCAGTAGATTATCCCCAGCCCTCACTTACAATGAGCAGTTCTTC. This gives the protein CASRLSPALTYNEQFF.

With regard to this clonotype: The germline gene is not matched at one end of the junction; a read error may be the cause. In DNA form, the CDR3 reads TGTACCAGCAACTCCCCGAGAACTACGCAGTATTTT. This translates into CTSNSPRTTQYF. The chain employs TRBV11-2 and TRBJ2-3; D remains ambiguous. The CDR3 spans 12 residues. Germline V gene data show CDR1 as SGHAT and CDR2 as FQNNGV. The full variable domain, with the rest looked up from reference TRBV11-2 and TRBJ2-3, is EAGVAQSPRYKIIEKRQSVAFWCNPISGHATLYWYQQILGQGPKLLIQFQNNGVVDDSQLPKDRFSAERLKGVDSTLKIQPAKLEDSAVYLCTSNSPRTTQYFGPGTRLTVL.

As to this clonotype: Its ends do not fully match the called genes, so a read error is possible. The V gene is TRBV29-1, the J gene TRBJ2-5, with TRBD1 matching 7 bases. Germline V gene sequence: CDR1 SQVTM, CDR2 ANQGSEA. The CDR3 spans 15 residues. The CDR3 is CSVARQGRCQETQYF. In DNA, the CDR3 is TGCAGTGTTGCCCGACAGGGCCGGTGTCAAGAGACCCAGTACTTC.

The rearrangement joins TRBV6-1 to TRBJ1-5, with no clear D. The CDR3 sequence is 13 residues long. Looked up from germline, CDR1 is MNHNS and CDR2 is SASEGT. The V and J ends lost 9 bases and 7 bases respectively, with 16 bases between them. This CDR3 reads CASNSAGGQPQHF. DNA for the CDR3: TGTGCCAGTAACAGCGCGGGAGGCCAGCCCCAGCATTTT.

Comments on this clonotype: At one end, the junction sequence differs from germline, possibly due to a read error. The chain links TRBV14 to TRBJ2-3; D gene unclear. This CDR3 has 13 residues. Germline V gene data show CDR1 as SGHDN and CDR2 as FVKESK. The CDR3 reads CAGSQVNGDTQYF. CDR3 in DNA: TGTGCCGGCAGCCAAGTTAACGGTGATACGCAGTATTTT.

The V gene is TRBV5-5, the J gene TRBJ2-6, with a possible D match to TRBD2 (5 bases). Trimming left V 6 bases short and J 0 bases short, with 19 bases between. Germline V CDR1 and CDR2: SGHKS, YYEKEE (reference sequence). CDR3 length: 18 amino acids. The CDR3 sequence is CASTIPRGYSSGANVLTF. CDR3 nucleotides: TGTGCCAGCACCATTCCCCGGGGATATAGCTCTGGGGCCAACGTCCTGACTTTC.

Points on this clonotype: The junction departs from the called germline gene at one end, perhaps through a read error. V and J are TRBV6-1 and TRBJ2-2; TRBD1 is a possible D gene (5 bases). The germline V gene has CDR1 MNHNS and CDR2 SASEGT. There are 13 residues in the CDR3. This CDR3 reads CASSEQKARELFF. CDR3 bases: TGTGCCAGCAGTGAACAGAAGGCCAGGGAACTGTTTTTT.

This clonotype came up many times. This chain joins TRBV7-9 and TRBJ2-5, with D perhaps given as TRBD1 or TRBD2 (6 bases each). This CDR3 region has 13 residues. The V end lost 5 bases, the J end lost 4 bases, and 11 bases lay between the germline ends. The V gene's germline CDR1 is SEHNR and CDR2 FQNEAQ (reference sequence). The CDR3 loop reads CASSPQGGETQYF. CDR3 DNA sequence: TGTGCCAGCAGCCCACAGGGAGGAGAGACCCAGTACTTC.

Turning to this clonotype: Sequence at one end of the junction differs from germline and may be a read error. The genes are TRBV5-1 and TRBJ2-6; unclear D gene. The CDR3 is made up of 15 amino acids. CDR1 is SGHRS, CDR2 YFSETQ, per germline. CDR3 loop: CASNWKSSGANVLTF. DNA for the CDR3: TGCGCCAGCAACTGGAAGAGCTCTGGTGCCAACGTCCTGACTTTC.

A note on this clonotype: Its ends do not fully match the called genes, so a read error is possible. The rearrangement uses TRBV27 and TRBJ2-1, with unresolved D. The CDR3 loop spans 14 amino acids. Germline-derived CDR1 and CDR2 are MNHEY and SMNVEV (reference sequence). This CDR3 is CASSPLERSNEQFF. The CDR3, as DNA: TGTGCCAGCAGTCCTCTCGAGAGAAGCAATGAGCAATTCTTC.

This clonotype was seen many times. The V gene is TRBV10-2, the J gene TRBJ2-1; a possible D gene is TRBD2 (5 bases). The germline CDR1 and CDR2 sequences are WSHSY and SAAADI. This CDR3 has 15 amino acids. V lost 0 bases and J 6 bases, leaving 12 bases between the germline ends. The CDR3: CASSESDGIGNEQFF. The CDR3 nucleotides read TGCGCCAGCAGTGAGTCGGACGGGATAGGCAATGAGCAGTTCTTC.

A word on this clonotype: Relative to the germline gene, one junction end is altered; a read error may explain this. The chain carries TRBV7-8 and TRBJ2-7, with D uncertain. The germline V gene encodes CDR1 SGHVS and CDR2 FQNEAQ. This CDR3 comprises 13 residues. The CDR3 DNA sequence: TGTGCCAGCAGCGACAAAGGCTCCTACGAGCAATACTTC. It yields the protein CASSDKGSYEQYF.

Turning to this clonotype: Without the conserved terminal phenylalanine or tryptophan, this CDR3 likely stems from a read error. This rearrangement joins TRBV5-6 to TRBJ1-6, with D perhaps TRBD1 (6 bases). Germline V gene lookup returns CDR1 SGHDT and CDR2 YYEEEE. The length of the CDR3 is 15 residues. The V end lost 1 base, the J end lost 5 bases, and 10 bases lay between the germline ends. The CDR3 nucleotides read TGTGCCAGCAGCTTGCGGACAGACAATAATTCACCCCTCCACTCT. Translation gives CASSLRTDNNSPLHS.

By sample share, this clonotype is medium-sized (0.01 to 0.1%). The rearrangement uses TRBV12-3 or TRBV12-4 and TRBJ2-1; the D gene is possibly TRBD2 (5 bases). This CDR3 comprises 16 residues. With 5 bases removed from V and 5 bases from J, the gap between germline ends came to 19 bases. CDR3 loop: CASSPLVSSFNNEQFF. The CDR3, as DNA: TGTGCCAGCAGTCCCCTTGTTTCTAGCTTCAACAATGAGCAGTTCTTC.

Notes on this clonotype: Since no conserved phenylalanine or tryptophan closes the CDR3, a read error is the likely cause. The limits of the CDR3 on the DNA are not certain, so only TCRdb's listed CDR3 is given. The genes are TRBV29-1 and TRBJ2-1. The CDR3 has 11 amino acids, counting both end residues. In germline, CDR1 is SQVTM, CDR2 ANQGSEA. CDR3 protein: CSVEVFNERFL.

The V call is TRBV12-3 or TRBV12-4, the J call TRBJ1-3; 7 bases line up with TRBD1. This CDR3 is built from 16 residues. The V segment lost 5 bases and the J segment 3 bases; nucleotides outside the gene matches: 10. CDR3 in DNA: TGTGCCAGCAGTGGCGTTGCGACAGGGATTGGAAACACCATATATTTT. Protein: CASSGVATGIGNTIYF.

Points on this clonotype: Mismatch with germline at one junction end may stem from a read error. The chain uses TRBV6-2 or TRBV6-3 and TRBJ1-2; weak D call: TRBD1 (6 bases). The CDR3 runs 14 residues. Germline V gene sequence: CDR1 MNHEY, CDR2 SVGEGT. The CDR3 here is CVSSSTGTNGGYTF. In DNA, the CDR3 is TGTGTCAGCAGTTCTACAGGGACCAACGGTGGCTATACCTTC.

In this sample, this clonotype turned up once. This chain joins TRBV10-3 and TRBJ2-7, with D possibly matching TRBD2 (6 bases). V gave up 5 bases and J gave up 3 bases, with 20 bases separating them. CDR1 and CDR2 from the germline V gene are ENHRY and SYGVKD. The CDR3 spans 16 residues. The CDR3 loop is CAISSPGTGGNYEQYF. DNA of the CDR3: TGTGCCATCAGTAGTCCTGGGACTGGCGGAAACTACGAGCAGTACTTC.

The rearrangement uses TRBV27 and TRBJ2-3; 9 bases line up with TRBD2. The germline V gene encodes CDR1 MNHEY and CDR2 SMNVEV (reference sequence). The CDR3 covers 15 residues. J lost 5 bases, V lost 1 base, and 4 bases had no gene match. CDR3: CASSLYSSGVDTQYF. CDR3 in DNA: TGTGCCAGCAGTTTATATTCTAGCGGGGTAGATACGCAGTATTTT.

This chain joins TRBV28 and TRBJ2-5, with D possibly TRBD2 on 6 matching bases. The germline V gene encodes CDR1 MDHEN and CDR2 SYDVKM. Trimming shortened V by 6 bases and J by 2 bases, and 13 bases separated the two germline ends. There are 14 residues in the CDR3. The CDR3 region is CASREIAEQETQYF. CDR3 DNA: TGTGCCAGCAGGGAAATAGCGGAACAAGAGACCCAGTACTTC.

This clonotype has ten or more counts. The J gene is TRBJ1-2, the V gene TRBV7-9; D not certain. The CDR3 contains 13 residues. Germline CDR1 SEHNR, CDR2 FQNEAQ (reference sequence). The germline V and J ends were trimmed by 5 bases and 4 bases, with 11 bases remaining between them. The CDR3 sequence: CASSPGRSYGYTF. DNA of the CDR3: TGTGCCAGCAGCCCCGGACGGAGCTATGGCTACACCTTC.

With respect to this clonotype: A read error may produce the germline difference seen at one junction end. This chain connects TRBV5-4 to TRBJ2-3; D is tentatively TRBD1 or TRBD2 (5 bases each). Germline V gives CDR1 SGHNT, CDR2 YYREEE (reference sequence). The CDR3 extends over 19 amino acids. The CDR3 DNA is TGTGTCAGCAGCTTGGGGCTAGCAAGGGAGATGACTAGCACAGATACGCAGTATTTT. Protein sequence: CVSSLGLAREMTSTDTQYF.

As concerns this clonotype: Just one base apart from a much larger clone, this may be a read error. The CDR3 bases are TGCGCCAGCAGCTTGGTTGGGGACTGGAACTACAATAAGCAGTTCTTC. Translated: CASSLVGDWNYNKQFF. V gene TRBV5-1 combines with J gene TRBJ2-1; D may be TRBD2 (6 bases). Germline loops: CDR1 SGHRS, CDR2 YFSETQ. The CDR3 length is 16 residues.